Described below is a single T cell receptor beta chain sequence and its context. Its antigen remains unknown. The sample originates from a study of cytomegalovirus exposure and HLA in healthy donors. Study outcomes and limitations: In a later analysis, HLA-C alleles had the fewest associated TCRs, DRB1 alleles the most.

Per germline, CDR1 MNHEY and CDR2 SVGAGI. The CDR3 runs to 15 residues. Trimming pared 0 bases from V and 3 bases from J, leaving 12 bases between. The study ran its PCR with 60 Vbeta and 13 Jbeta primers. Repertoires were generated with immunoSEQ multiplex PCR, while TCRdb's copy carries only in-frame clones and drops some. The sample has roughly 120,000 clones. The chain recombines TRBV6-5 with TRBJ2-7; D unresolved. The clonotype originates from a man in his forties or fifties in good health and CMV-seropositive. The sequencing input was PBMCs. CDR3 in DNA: TGTGCCAGCAGTTACTCTCCCAACCCCAGCTACGAGCAGTACTTC. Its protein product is CASSYSPNPSYEQYF.